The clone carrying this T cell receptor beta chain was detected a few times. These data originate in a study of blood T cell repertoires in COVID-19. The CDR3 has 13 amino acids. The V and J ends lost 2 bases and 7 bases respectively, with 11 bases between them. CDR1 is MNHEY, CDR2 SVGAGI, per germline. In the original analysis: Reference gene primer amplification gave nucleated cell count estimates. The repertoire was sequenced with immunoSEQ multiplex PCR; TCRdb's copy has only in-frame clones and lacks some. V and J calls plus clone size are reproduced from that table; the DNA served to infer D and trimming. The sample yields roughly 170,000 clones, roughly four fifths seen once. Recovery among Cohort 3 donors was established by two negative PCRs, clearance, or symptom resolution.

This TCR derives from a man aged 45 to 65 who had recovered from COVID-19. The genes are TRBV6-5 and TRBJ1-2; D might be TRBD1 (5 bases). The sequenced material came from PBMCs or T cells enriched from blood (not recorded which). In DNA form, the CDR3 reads TGTGCCAGCAGTTACAAAAAAGGGGCTGGCTACACCTTC. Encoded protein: CASSYKKGAGYTF.